The 27 T cell receptor beta chains reported below all come from one sample, sequenced in a study of beta chain features in type 1 diabetes. The authors reverse transcribed all of the isolated RNA, so sequencing captured expressed TCRB transcripts. Clones were read by immunoSEQ multiplex PCR, and TCRdb kept only the in-frame ones, dropping some. This table has hundreds of thousands of clones, 17% appearing once. Sequencing used naive CD4+ T cells from blood. The receptors stem from a woman between 18 and 30 years old in good health.

A few counts support this clone. The CDR3: CASSHFSPGLEPTDTQYF. Written as DNA, the CDR3 is TGCGCCAGCAGTCACTTTAGCCCGGGACTAGAGCCCACAGATACGCAGTATTTT. This chain uses TRBV23-1 with TRBJ2-3; TRBD2 matches at 8 bases. TRBV23-1 is an open reading frame whose function is uncertain. This CDR3 spans 18 amino acids. The ends lost 3 bases at V and 2 bases at J; junction bases unmatched: 13.

This clone turned up a few times. The chain employs TRBV7-9 and TRBJ1-1, with no clear D. CDR3 length: 12 amino acids. Trimming removed 1 base from V and 10 bases from J, with 10 bases in between. Germline CDR1 SEHNR, CDR2 FQNEAQ (reference sequence). The CDR3 loop is CASSLEITTAFF. The CDR3 DNA sequence: TGTGCCAGCAGCTTAGAGATAACAACAGCTTTCTTT.

The chain combines TRBV28 with TRBJ2-7, with 12 bases aligning to TRBD2. In germline, CDR1 is MDHEN, CDR2 SYDVKM. V gave up 4 bases and J gave up 1 base; unmatched junction bases: 5. This CDR3 region has 16 residues. The CDR3 loop is CASSSGLAGRSYEQYF. The CDR3 DNA follows: TGTGCCAGCAGTTCCGGACTAGCGGGACGGTCCTACGAGCAGTACTTC.

The rearrangement links TRBV6-1 to TRBJ2-7, with 8 bases matching TRBD2. V trimming: 3 bases; J trimming: 2 bases; junction bases outside the gene matches: 6. This CDR3 has 15 residues. Germline V gives CDR1 MNHNS, CDR2 SASEGT. CDR3 residues: CASSDPASGPYEQYF. The CDR3 nucleotides read TGTGCCAGCAGTGATCCGGCTAGCGGGCCCTACGAGCAGTACTTC.

The genes are TRBV21-1 and TRBJ2-7; the D call of TRBD2 is as the table states it, not checked on the DNA. TRBV21-1 is tagged as a pseudogene. This CDR3 spans 10 amino acids. The CDR3 loop reads CASGGDEQYF. CDR3 nucleotide sequence: TGTGCCAGCGGGGGGGACGAGCAGTACTTC.

This clone was detected a few times. The chain is built from TRBV7-2 and TRBJ2-7, with no clear D. The ends were cut back, 5 bases at V and 7 bases at J, with 9 bases in the middle. Germline CDR1 SGHTA, CDR2 FQGNSA. The CDR3 length is 11 residues. This CDR3 reads CASSQSREQYF. The CDR3 DNA follows: TGTGCCAGCAGCCAAAGTAGGGAGCAGTACTTC.

In its sample, this clone was seen a few times. The V call is TRBV6-1, the J call TRBJ1-4; possible D gene TRBD1, 5 bases. The germline CDR1 and CDR2 sequences are MNHNS and SASEGT. This CDR3 is 14 amino acids long. The V gene lost 10 bases and the J gene lost 5 bases, with 17 bases spanning the gap. The CDR3 here is CATARDGRNEKLFF. DNA for the CDR3: TGTGCCACTGCGAGGGACGGGCGAAATGAAAAACTGTTTTTT.

The chain recombines TRBV19 with TRBJ2-1; D is possibly TRBD1 or TRBD2 (5 bases each). This CDR3 has 16 residues. Trimming cost V 8 bases and J 0 bases, with 17 bases left between them. The germline gives CDR1 LNHDA, CDR2 SQIVND (reference sequence). CDR3 nucleotides: TGTGCCAGTTCGTTCTGGGGGTCGGGCTCCTACAATGAGCAGTTCTTC. This codes for CASSFWGSGSYNEQFF.

Turning to this clone: The same CDR3 can be traced to other DNA sequences in this sample. V and J are TRBV28 and TRBJ2-6; possibly TRBD1 for D (6 bases). Trimming shortened V by 6 bases and J by 1 base, and 10 bases separated the two germline ends. The length of the CDR3 is 15 residues. Germline V gene sequence: CDR1 MDHEN, CDR2 SYDVKM. Here the CDR3 reads CASRSQGSGANVLTF. The CDR3 region has the DNA TGTGCCAGCAGGTCCCAGGGGTCTGGGGCCAACGTCCTGACTTTC.

This chain links TRBV7-6 with TRBJ2-1, with TRBD2 matching 7 bases. The CDR3 sequence is 16 residues long. The trim removed 0 bases at V and 8 bases at J, leaving 10 bases unmatched. In germline, CDR1 is SGHVS, CDR2 FNYEAQ. The CDR3 DNA reads TGTGCCAGCAGCTTAGCCGGGGAGGGCCGAGGAGATGAGCAGTTCTTC. Translating it yields CASSLAGEGRGDEQFF.

This clone was seen only a few times. The V gene is TRBV6-5, the J gene TRBJ2-7, with 7 bases matching TRBD1. J was trimmed by 6 bases and V by 4 bases; bases with no gene match: 3. This CDR3 is 12 amino acids long. Per germline, CDR1 MNHEY and CDR2 SVGAGI. CDR3 protein: CASSSDRREQYF. The CDR3, as DNA: TGTGCCAGCAGTTCGGACAGGCGCGAGCAGTACTTC.

There are a few counts of this clone. The chain carries TRBV20-1 and TRBJ2-2; D not resolved. The V end lost 6 bases, the J end lost 8 bases, and 10 bases lay between the germline ends. The length of the CDR3 is 11 residues. The germline V gene has CDR1 DFQATT and CDR2 SNEGSKA (reference sequence). CDR3 residues: CSASGLGELFF. In DNA, the CDR3 is TGCAGTGCCTCCGGGTTGGGGGAGCTGTTTTTT.

The rearrangement joins TRBV6-6 to TRBJ1-1; D remains unclear. The V end lost 4 bases, the J end lost 6 bases, and 9 bases lay between the germline ends. The CDR3 length is 12 residues. The germline gives CDR1 MNHNY, CDR2 SVGAGI (reference sequence). The CDR3 nucleotides read TGTGCCAGCAGTTTCTTGGGGTCTGAAGCTTTCTTT. This codes for CASSFLGSEAFF.

This clone came up a few times. The CDR3 nucleotides are TGTGCCAGCAGCGTAGTAGCGGCTCCGAACACCGGGGAGCTGTTTTTT. It translates to CASSVVAAPNTGELFF. The rearrangement uses TRBV9 and TRBJ2-2, with D maybe TRBD2 (6 bases). CDR1 SGDLS and CDR2 YYNGEE come from the germline V gene. The CDR3 spans 16 residues. Trimming removed 0 bases at V and 0 bases at J, with 9 bases between.

A few counts support this clone. The chain joins TRBV2 to TRBJ2-7; a weak D match, TRBD1 (5 bases). Per germline, CDR1 SNHLY and CDR2 FYNNEI. CDR3 length: 14 residues. Trimming left V 7 bases short and J 3 bases short, with 16 bases between. In DNA form, the CDR3 reads TGTGCCAGCACCCCAGGGTCCCATCGCTACGAGCAGTACTTC. Residues: CASTPGSHRYEQYF.

This clone was picked up a small number of times. The chain combines TRBV21-1 with TRBJ1-5. TRBV21-1 is tagged as a pseudogene. This CDR3 contains 15 residues. CDR3 coding DNA: TGTGCCAGCAGCAGGGGGGGACGTGGCAATCAGCCCCAGCATTTT. It encodes CASSRGGRGNQPQHF.

The table lists this clone with a few counts. The V gene is TRBV13, the J gene TRBJ2-1; D is unclear. The CDR3 extends over 15 amino acids. V lost 2 bases to trimming and J lost 5 bases, with 13 bases between them. CDR1 and CDR2 (germline): PRHDT, FYEKMQ (reference sequence). The CDR3 protein is CASSLFFRSHNEQFF. CDR3 bases: TGTGCCAGCAGCTTATTTTTCCGGTCCCACAATGAGCAGTTCTTC.

V usage is TRBV10-3 and J usage is TRBJ2-5; D not certain. This CDR3 spans 15 amino acids. Trimming took off 0 bases at V and 8 bases at J, with 16 bases between the two ends. CDR1 and CDR2 (germline): ENHRY, SYGVKD. The CDR3 bases are TGTGCCATCAGTGAGTCCGACGGCAGTAAAGGTACCCAGTACTTC. Its protein is CAISESDGSKGTQYF.

The rearrangement links TRBV5-1 to TRBJ2-5; D possibly corresponds to TRBD1 (5 bases). Trimming shortened V by 4 bases and J by 0 bases, and 7 bases separated the two germline ends. Germline lookup yields CDR1 SGHRS and CDR2 YFSETQ. This CDR3 spans 13 amino acids. The CDR3 is CASSEDNQETQYF. The CDR3 nucleotides read TGCGCCAGCAGCGAGGACAACCAAGAGACCCAGTACTTC.

The chain joins TRBV2 to TRBJ2-1, with TRBD2 matching over 11 bases. The CDR3 sequence is 15 residues long. CDR1 is SNHLY and CDR2 is FYNNEI in the germline V gene. Trimming removed 6 bases from V and 6 bases from J; junction bases left unmatched: 7. DNA for the CDR3: TGTGCCAGCAGGCTGACTAGCGGGACGCGCAATGAGCAGTTCTTC. Translated, it gives CASRLTSGTRNEQFF.

This clone was observed a handful of times. The rearrangement joins TRBV5-6 to TRBJ1-2; 8 bases are a match to TRBD1. J gave up 2 bases and V 3 bases, and 3 bases lay outside the gene matches. The germline V gene encodes CDR1 SGHDT and CDR2 YYEEEE. The CDR3 has 14 amino acids. The chain's CDR3 is CASSSGDRNYGYTF. DNA for the CDR3: TGTGCCAGCAGCTCGGGGGACAGGAACTATGGCTACACCTTC.

This clone was counted between two and nine times. The chain combines TRBV6-6 with TRBJ2-2; TRBD2 agrees at 7 bases. CDR3 size: 15 residues. The V and J ends lost 7 bases and 0 bases, in that order; junction bases with no gene match: 5. Germline assignment: CDR1 MNHNY and CDR2 SVGAGI (reference sequence). The CDR3 loop is CASTKGTTNTGELFF. The CDR3 nucleotides read TGTGCCAGCACCAAAGGGACTACGAACACCGGGGAGCTGTTTTTT.

V and J are TRBV15 and TRBJ2-6; possibly TRBD1 or TRBD2 for D (5 bases each). This CDR3 region has 18 residues. Germline V CDR1 and CDR2: LNHNV, YYDKDF (reference sequence). Between the trimmed V and J ends, which lost 0 bases and 0 bases, there was a span of 12 bases. CDR3 sequence reads: CATSRDIGGFSGANVLTF. The CDR3 DNA reads TGTGCCACCAGCAGAGATATTGGGGGATTCTCTGGGGCCAACGTCCTGACTTTC.

This chain uses TRBV5-1 with TRBJ2-2; D is unclear. V was cut by 5 bases and J by 8 bases, with 7 bases left in between. CDR1 and CDR2 (germline): SGHRS, YFSETQ. CDR3 length: 11 amino acids. For the CDR3, the DNA is TGCGCCAGCAGGTCTTTAGGGGAGCTGTTTTTT. Its translation is CASRSLGELFF.

This clone showed up just a few times. V is TRBV6-6 and J is TRBJ2-4; D may be TRBD2 (6 bases). V dropped 5 bases and J dropped 6 bases, with 14 bases sitting between them. Germline CDR1 is MNHNY and CDR2 is SVGAGI (reference sequence). The CDR3 is made up of 14 amino acids. CDR3 nucleotide sequence: TGTGCCAGCAGTCCTGTGTCGGGGGTAAACATTCAGTACTTC. It yields the protein CASSPVSGVNIQYF.

The chain is built from TRBV9 and TRBJ2-1; no firm D call. This CDR3 contains 16 residues. Germline lookup yields CDR1 SGDLS and CDR2 YYNGEE. V was pared by 4 bases and J by 0 bases, with 14 bases between. The CDR3 DNA reads as TGTGCCAGCAGCCCCCTGACGGTTAGCTCCTACAATGAGCAGTTCTTC. Protein product: CASSPLTVSSYNEQFF. Full variable domain (outside the CDR3, taken from reference TRBV9 and TRBJ2-1): DSGVTQTPKHLITATGQRVTLRCSPRSGDLSVYWYQQSLDQGLQFLIQYYNGEERAKGNILERFSAQQFPDLHSELNLSSLELGDSALYFCASSPLTVSSYNEQFFGPGTRLTVL.

This clone was recorded a few times. The chain joins TRBV19 to TRBJ1-2; D is unresolved. Trimming removed 4 bases from V and 5 bases from J, with 8 bases in between. The CDR3 runs 12 residues. Germline V CDR1 and CDR2: LNHDA, SQIVND (reference sequence). CDR3 sequence: CASSRNGYGYTF. CDR3 coding DNA: TGTGCCAGTAGTAGGAACGGGTATGGCTACACCTTC.